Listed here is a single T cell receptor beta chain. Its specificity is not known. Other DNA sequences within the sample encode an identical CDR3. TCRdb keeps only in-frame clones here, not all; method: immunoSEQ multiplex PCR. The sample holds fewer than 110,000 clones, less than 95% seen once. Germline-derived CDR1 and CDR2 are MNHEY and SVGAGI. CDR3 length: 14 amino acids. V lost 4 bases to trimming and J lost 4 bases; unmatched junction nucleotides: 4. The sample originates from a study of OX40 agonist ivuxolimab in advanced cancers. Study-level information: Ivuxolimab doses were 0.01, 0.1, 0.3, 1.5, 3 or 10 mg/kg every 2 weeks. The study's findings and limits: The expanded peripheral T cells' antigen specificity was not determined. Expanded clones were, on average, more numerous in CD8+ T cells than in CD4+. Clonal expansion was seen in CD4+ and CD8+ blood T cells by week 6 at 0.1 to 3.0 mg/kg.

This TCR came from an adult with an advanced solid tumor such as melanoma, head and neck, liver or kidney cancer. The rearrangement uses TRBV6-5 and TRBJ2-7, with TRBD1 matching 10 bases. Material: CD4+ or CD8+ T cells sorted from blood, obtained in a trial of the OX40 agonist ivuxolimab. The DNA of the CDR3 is TGTGCCAGCAGTTCCCGGGACAGGGGTTACGAGCAGTACTTC. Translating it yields CASSSRDRGYEQYF.